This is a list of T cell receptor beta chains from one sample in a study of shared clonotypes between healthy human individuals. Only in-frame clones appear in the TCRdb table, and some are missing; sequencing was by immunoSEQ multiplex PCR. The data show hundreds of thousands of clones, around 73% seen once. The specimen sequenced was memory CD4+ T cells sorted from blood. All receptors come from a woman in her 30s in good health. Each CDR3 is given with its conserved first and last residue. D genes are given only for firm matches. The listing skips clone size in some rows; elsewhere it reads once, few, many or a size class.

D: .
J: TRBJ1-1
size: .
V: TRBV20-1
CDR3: CSAARNTEAFF
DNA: TGCAGTGCTGCAAGGAACACTGAAGCTTTCTTT

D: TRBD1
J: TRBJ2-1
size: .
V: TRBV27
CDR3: CASSLQGASYNEQFF
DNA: TGTGCCAGCAGTCTCCAGGGGGCCTCCTACAATGAGCAGTTCTTC

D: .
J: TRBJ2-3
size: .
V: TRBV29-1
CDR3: CSVALPRTDTQYF
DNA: TGCAGCGTTGCCCTACCCAGGACAGATACGCAGTATTTT

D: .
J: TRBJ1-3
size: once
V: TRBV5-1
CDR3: CASSPGTTGNTIYF
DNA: TGCGCCAGCAGCCCAGGGACGACTGGAAACACCATATATTTT

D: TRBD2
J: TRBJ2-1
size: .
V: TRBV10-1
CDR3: CASTEPGLAGPEQFF
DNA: TGCGCCAGTACAGAGCCGGGACTAGCGGGACCTGAGCAGTTCTTC

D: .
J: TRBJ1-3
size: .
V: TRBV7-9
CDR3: CASSLQQAGNTIYF
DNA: TGTGCCAGCAGCTTGCAGCAAGCTGGAAACACCATATATTTT

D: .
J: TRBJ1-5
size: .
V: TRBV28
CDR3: CASSPHRAGDQPQHF
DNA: TGTGCCAGCTCACCCCACAGGGCCGGCGATCAGCCCCAGCATTTT

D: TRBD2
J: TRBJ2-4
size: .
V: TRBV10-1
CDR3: CASSGLAGVGIQYF
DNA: TGCGCCAGCAGTGGGCTAGCGGGAGTCGGCATTCAGTACTTC

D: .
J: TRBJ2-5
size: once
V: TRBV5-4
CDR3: CASSLSGRGQYF
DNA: TGTGCCAGCAGCTTGTCGGGACGAGGCCAGTACTTC

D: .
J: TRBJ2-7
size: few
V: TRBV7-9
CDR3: CASSRGLGTQSYEQYF
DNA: TGTGCCAGCAGCCGAGGGTTAGGGACGCAATCCTACGAGCAGTACTTC

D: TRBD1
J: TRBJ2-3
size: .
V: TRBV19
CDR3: CASSIDRKYGTGSTDTQYF
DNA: TGTGCCAGTAGTATAGATCGAAAGTATGGGACAGGCAGCACAGATACGCAGTATTTT

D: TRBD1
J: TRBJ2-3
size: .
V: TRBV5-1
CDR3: CASSWETGKITDTQYF
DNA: TGCGCCAGCAGCTGGGAGACAGGGAAAATCACAGATACGCAGTATTTT

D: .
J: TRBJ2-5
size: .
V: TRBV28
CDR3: CASSLQEETQYF
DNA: TGTGCCAGCAGTTTACAAGAAGAGACCCAGTACTTC

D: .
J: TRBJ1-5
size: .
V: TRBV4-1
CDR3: CASSFSPGQNQPQHF
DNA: TGCGCCAGCAGCTTCTCACCGGGACAAAATCAGCCCCAGCATTTT

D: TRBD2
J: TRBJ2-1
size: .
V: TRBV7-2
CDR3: CASSLVLLAGRGSEQFF
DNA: TGTGCCAGCAGCTTAGTTCTTTTAGCGGGCCGTGGGAGTGAGCAGTTCTTC

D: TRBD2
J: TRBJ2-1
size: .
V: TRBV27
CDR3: CASRRTSGSRDEQFF
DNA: TGTGCCAGCAGAAGGACTAGCGGGAGCCGGGATGAGCAGTTCTTC

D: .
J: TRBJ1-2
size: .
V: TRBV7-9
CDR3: CASSGTEGGYTF
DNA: TGTGCCAGCAGCGGCACCGAAGGAGGCTACACCTTC

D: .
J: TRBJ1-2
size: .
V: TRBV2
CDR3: CASTSPGQINYGYTF
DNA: TGTGCCAGCACTTCGCCGGGACAAATAAACTATGGCTACACCTTC

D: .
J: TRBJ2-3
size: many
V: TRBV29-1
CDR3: CSVTGTGGFTDTQYF
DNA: TGCAGCGTGACAGGGACGGGGGGCTTCACAGATACGCAGTATTTT

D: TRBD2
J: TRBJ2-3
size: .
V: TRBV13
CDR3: CASSPRAGADTQYF
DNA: TGTGCCAGCAGCCCTAGGGCGGGAGCAGATACGCAGTATTTT

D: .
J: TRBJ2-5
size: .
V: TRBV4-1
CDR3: CASSQEARGGETQYF
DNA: TGCGCCAGCAGCCAAGAGGCCAGGGGGGGAGAGACCCAGTACTTC

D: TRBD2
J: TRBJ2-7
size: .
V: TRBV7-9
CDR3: CASSSSWTSGSTYEQYF
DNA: TGTGCCAGCAGCTCTTCGTGGACTAGCGGGAGCACCTACGAGCAGTACTTC

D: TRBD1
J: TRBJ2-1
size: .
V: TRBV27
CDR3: CASRSGTGGFYNEQFF
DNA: TGTGCCAGCAGATCCGGGACAGGGGGCTTTTACAATGAGCAGTTCTTC

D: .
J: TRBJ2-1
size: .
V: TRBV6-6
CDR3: CASSYKENEQFF
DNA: TGTGCCAGCAGTTACAAGGAGAATGAGCAGTTCTTC

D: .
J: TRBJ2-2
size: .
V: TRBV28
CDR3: CASTEVGYTGELFF
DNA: TGTGCCAGCACAGAGGTGGGATACACCGGGGAGCTGTTTTTT

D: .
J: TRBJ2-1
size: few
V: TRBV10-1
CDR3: CASSGDLHNEQFF
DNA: TGCGCCAGCAGTGGGGATCTACACAATGAGCAGTTCTTC

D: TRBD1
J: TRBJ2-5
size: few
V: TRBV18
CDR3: CASSPQDRAWETQYF
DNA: TGTGCCAGCTCACCACAGGACAGGGCGTGGGAGACCCAGTACTTC

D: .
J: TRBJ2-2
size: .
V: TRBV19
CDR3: CAIVTGELFF
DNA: TGTGCCATTGTCACCGGGGAGCTGTTTTTT

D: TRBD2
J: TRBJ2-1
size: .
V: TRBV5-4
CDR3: CAWQSGREYLVLRNEQFF
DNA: TGTGCCTGGCAGAGCGGGAGGGAATATTTGGTGCTTAGGAATGAGCAGTTCTTC

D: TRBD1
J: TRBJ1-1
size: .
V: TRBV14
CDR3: CASSHIQGANTEAFF
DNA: TGTGCCAGCAGCCATATACAGGGGGCGAACACTGAAGCTTTCTTT

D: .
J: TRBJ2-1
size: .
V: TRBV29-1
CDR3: CSVEDAGAGRFF
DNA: TGCAGCGTTGAAGATGCCGGAGCCGGTAGATTCTTC

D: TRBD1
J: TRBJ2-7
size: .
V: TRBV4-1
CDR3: CASSLGTGDHYEQYF
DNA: TGCGCCAGCAGCCTAGGGACAGGAGATCACTACGAGCAGTACTTC

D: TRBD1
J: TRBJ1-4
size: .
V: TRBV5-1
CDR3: CASSSGTGGEELFF
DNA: TGCGCCAGCAGCTCAGGGACAGGGGGCGAAGAACTGTTTTTT

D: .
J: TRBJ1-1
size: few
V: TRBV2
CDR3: CANRVTMNTEAFF
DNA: TGTGCCAACAGGGTCACAATGAACACTGAAGCTTTCTTT

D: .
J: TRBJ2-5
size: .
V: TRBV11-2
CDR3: CASSPGRLGETQYF
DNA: TGTGCCAGCAGCCCCGGCAGACTGGGAGAGACCCAGTACTTC

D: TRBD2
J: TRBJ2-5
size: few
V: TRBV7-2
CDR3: CASSSRTSRQETQYF
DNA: TGTGCCAGCAGCTCACGGACTAGCCGGCAAGAGACCCAGTACTTC

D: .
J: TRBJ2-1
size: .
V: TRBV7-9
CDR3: CASSLVFFGDDEQFF
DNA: TGTGCCAGCAGCTTAGTCTTTTTTGGCGACGATGAGCAGTTCTTC

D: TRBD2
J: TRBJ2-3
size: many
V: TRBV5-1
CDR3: CASSTGLAEGDTQYF
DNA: TGCGCCAGCAGCACGGGACTAGCGGAGGGGGATACGCAGTATTTT

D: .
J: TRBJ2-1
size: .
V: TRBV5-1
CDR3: CASSLDRGAYNEQFF
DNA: TGCGCCAGCAGCTTGGATAGGGGGGCCTACAATGAGCAGTTCTTC

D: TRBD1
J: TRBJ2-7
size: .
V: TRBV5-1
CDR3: CASSLIGTGGNEQYF
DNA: TGCGCCAGCAGCTTGATAGGGACAGGGGGGAACGAGCAGTACTTC

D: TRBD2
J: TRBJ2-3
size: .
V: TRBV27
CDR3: CASSLGSGRPRVSDTQYF
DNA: TGTGCCAGCAGTTTAGGTAGCGGGAGGCCCAGGGTATCAGATACGCAGTATTTT

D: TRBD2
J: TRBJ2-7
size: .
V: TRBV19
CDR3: CASSRLADVSYEQYF
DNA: TGTGCCAGTAGTAGACTAGCGGACGTCTCCTACGAGCAGTACTTC

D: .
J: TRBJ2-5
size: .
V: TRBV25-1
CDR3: CASSEVITVPQETQYF
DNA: TGTGCCAGCAGTGAAGTAATCACCGTCCCCCAAGAGACCCAGTACTTC

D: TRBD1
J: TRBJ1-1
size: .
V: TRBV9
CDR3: CASSTTTTGVTTEAFF
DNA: TGTGCCAGCAGCACTACCACGACAGGGGTTACCACTGAAGCTTTCTTT

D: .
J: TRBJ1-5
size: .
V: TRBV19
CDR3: CASSGRGQPQHF
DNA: TGTGCCAGTAGTGGTAGAGGTCAGCCCCAGCATTTT